Each of the 23 T cell receptor beta chains below was sequenced from the same sample in a study of T-cell reconstitution after alpha-beta-depleted transplantation in children. The TCRbeta library was prepared with unique molecular identifiers. TCRdb re-called the PCR reads with MiXCR, one entry per CDR3 protein. Here the sample spans approximately 510,000 distinct CDR3 sequences, about 16% being singletons. The sample was PBMCs from the stem cell graft donor, taken from the stem cell graft. These receptors were taken from a human donor who donated a stem cell graft to a child with acute lymphoblastic leukemia.

This clonotype was recorded many times. The V call is TRBV6-5, the J call TRBJ2-1, with 8 bases that match TRBD1. Germline-derived CDR1 and CDR2 are MNHEY and SVGAGI. V dropped 4 bases and J dropped 4; count of bases not matched to a gene: 6. CDR3 size: 15 residues. The CDR3 DNA is TGTGCCAGCAGTTTTGACAGGGGCGGGTACAATGAGCAGTTCTTC. Its translation: CASSFDRGGYNEQFF.

V is TRBV20-1 and J is TRBJ2-3; 11 positions agree with TRBD1. Trimming cost V 4 bases and J 2 bases; bases outside gene matches: 5. Germline values: CDR1 DFQATT, CDR2 SNEGSKA (reference sequence). This CDR3 is built from 15 residues. The CDR3 loop is CSATGTGGITDTQYF. The CDR3, as DNA: TGCAGTGCTACCGGGACAGGGGGTATCACAGATACGCAGTATTTT.

There are many counts of this clonotype. The V call is TRBV25-1, the J call TRBJ2-1, with a tentative D call TRBD2 (7 bases). Germline V CDR1 and CDR2: MGHDK, SYGVNS. Trimming took off 1 base at V and 9 bases at J, with 19 bases between the two ends. This CDR3 has 16 amino acids. The CDR3 coding sequence is TGTGCCAGCAGTGAATCCGGGACGGGGGGCCGTAGTGAGCAGTTCTTC. Amino acids: CASSESGTGGRSEQFF.

The CDR3 sequence: CASSLEGLMNTEAFF. The CDR3 bases are TGTGCCAGCAGCTTGGAGGGCCTCATGAACACTGAAGCTTTCTTT. This chain connects TRBV7-3 to TRBJ1-1; D unresolved. Per the germline V gene, CDR1 is SGHTA and CDR2 is FQGTGA. V dropped 3 bases and J dropped 0 bases, with 11 bases sitting between them. This CDR3 contains 15 residues.

The rearrangement uses TRBV5-1 and TRBJ1-1; tentative D call: TRBD1 (5 bases). This CDR3 has 12 amino acids. CDR1 is SGHRS, CDR2 YFSETQ, per germline. The V end lost 4 bases, the J end lost 7 bases, and 11 bases lay between the germline ends. The CDR3 reads CASSQGRSEAFF. In DNA, the CDR3 is TGCGCCAGCAGCCAGGGACGCAGTGAAGCTTTCTTT.

This clonotype was seen a few times. CDR3 DNA sequence: TGTGCCAGCAGCTTAGAGCGGGGATCGGGTGAAGCTTTCTTT. This gives the protein CASSLERGSGEAFF. This chain uses TRBV7-9 with TRBJ1-1; the D is unclear. Germline values: CDR1 SEHNR, CDR2 FQNEAQ (reference sequence). The CDR3 covers 14 residues. The ends were cut back, 1 base at V and 7 bases at J, with 13 bases in the middle.

This clonotype has only a few counts. DNA for the CDR3: TGTGCCAGCAGTGAATCGGGACGGAGCTCCTACGAGCAGTACTTC. This translates into CASSESGRSSYEQYF. The chain couples TRBV25-1 to TRBJ2-7, with D perhaps matching TRBD1 or TRBD2 (5 bases each). Per the germline V gene, CDR1 is MGHDK and CDR2 is SYGVNS. V was trimmed by 1 base and J by 0 bases, leaving 10 bases between them. The CDR3 loop spans 15 amino acids.

This clonotype was counted only a few times. The chain has TRBV15 and TRBJ1-6; the match to TRBD1 covers 8 bases. The CDR3 spans 16 residues. V was clipped by 5 bases and J by 9 bases; unmatched bases: 12. In germline, CDR1 is LNHNV, CDR2 YYDKDF (reference sequence). This CDR3 reads CATSPERDRIFSPLHF. As DNA, the CDR3 is TGTGCCACCAGCCCCGAGCGGGACAGGATTTTTTCACCCCTCCACTTT.

The chain uses TRBV7-2 and TRBJ2-3; unclear D gene. CDR1 is SGHTA and CDR2 is FQGNSA in the germline V gene. The V gene lost 8 bases and the J gene lost 3 bases, with 12 bases spanning the gap. CDR3 length equals 13 residues. As DNA, the CDR3 is TGTGCCAGCGGAATCCAAAAGACAGATACGCAGTATTTT. Its translation is CASGIQKTDTQYF.

This clonotype was counted a few times. The V and J genes are TRBV5-1 and TRBJ1-2; perhaps TRBD1 as D (6 bases). This CDR3 region has 15 residues. V was clipped by 0 bases and J by 8 bases, with 17 bases between them. Germline lookup yields CDR1 SGHRS and CDR2 YFSETQ. This CDR3 is CASSLAVGGGAGYTF. CDR3 coding DNA: TGCGCCAGCAGCTTGGCCGTAGGGGGGGGCGCAGGCTACACCTTC.

V is TRBV29-1 and J is TRBJ2-2; tentatively, D is TRBD1 (5 bases). The CDR3 runs to 15 residues. Trimming shortened V by 6 bases and J by 1 base, and 15 bases separated the two germline ends. Germline CDR1 SQVTM, CDR2 ANQGSEA. CDR3 sequence (DNA): TGCAGCGTAAGAGACAGATACTTGAACACCGGGGAGCTGTTTTTT. It codes for CSVRDRYLNTGELFF.

CDR3 sequence (DNA): TGCGCCAGCAGCCAAGAGGCAGGGACAACCGGGGAGCTGTTTTTT. Its translation: CASSQEAGTTGELFF. The V call is TRBV4-1, the J call TRBJ2-2, with a possible D match to TRBD1 (6 bases). CDR1 and CDR2 (germline): MGHRA, YSYEKL. The V end was cut by 0 bases, the J end by 5 bases, with 10 bases between. There are 15 residues in the CDR3.

This clonotype was seen a handful of times. The chain joins TRBV12-3 or TRBV12-4 to TRBJ1-2; maybe TRBD1 (5 bases). V lost 5 bases and J lost 8, with 18 bases in between. The CDR3 runs to 14 residues. The CDR3 DNA reads TGTGCCAGCAGTCCCGGGACGGAGCGAGGAGGCTACACCTTC. Translation: CASSPGTERGGYTF.

This clonotype was seen a few times. The CDR3 is CATSVEQELSGANVLTF. CDR3 DNA: TGTGCCACCTCGGTGGAACAGGAGCTCTCTGGGGCCAACGTCCTGACTTTC. This chain connects TRBV15 to TRBJ2-6, with D possibly being TRBD1 (5 bases). The V gene lost 8 bases and the J gene lost 0 bases, with 17 bases spanning the gap. This CDR3 has 17 amino acids. Germline lookup yields CDR1 LNHNV and CDR2 YYDKDF (reference sequence).

This clonotype has more than one count but fewer than ten. Here the CDR3 DNA reads TGTGCCAGCAGCCGCCTGGACAGTCGGGCTTCACCCCTCCACTTT. Amino acid sequence: CASSRLDSRASPLHF. The chain carries TRBV5-6 and TRBJ1-6; D may be TRBD1 (6 bases). This CDR3 is built from 15 residues. Germline assignment: CDR1 SGHDT and CDR2 YYEEEE. The V and J ends lost 4 bases and 9 bases respectively, with 17 bases between them.

The chain employs TRBV7-9 and TRBJ2-3, with D perhaps matching TRBD2 (5 bases). This CDR3 spans 14 amino acids. The germline V gene has CDR1 SEHNR and CDR2 FQNEAQ (reference sequence). Trimming removed 5 bases at V and 4 bases at J, with 13 bases between. CDR3 bases: TGTGCCAGCAGCCTAACTAGTAATGCAGATACGCAGTATTTT. Amino acids: CASSLTSNADTQYF.

The V gene is TRBV4-2, the J gene TRBJ2-3; 8 bases are shared with TRBD1. V shed 2 bases, J shed 10 bases, and the junction held 8 bases outside the gene matches. CDR3 length: 14 amino acids. CDR1 and CDR2 (germline): LGHNA, YNFKEQ. The CDR3 nucleotides are TGTGCCAGCAGCCAATTGACAGGGGAGGTCTCGCAGTATTTT. Protein: CASSQLTGEVSQYF.

Points on this clonotype: At one end, the junction sequence differs from germline, possibly due to a read error. The V gene is TRBV7-9, the J gene TRBJ2-1, with D perhaps TRBD2 (5 bases). Germline V CDR1 and CDR2: SEHNR, FQNEAQ (reference sequence). The CDR3 contains 17 residues. The CDR3 DNA reads TGTGGCAGCAGCGCCTCGGACTTCTCTCGCTCCTACAATGAGCAGTTCTTC. It encodes CGSSASDFSRSYNEQFF.

Here the CDR3 DNA reads TGTGCCAGCGCCCGGACGACGGGGACAAACACCGGGGAGCTGTTTTTT. Protein product: CASARTTGTNTGELFF. The chain has TRBV12-3 or TRBV12-4 and TRBJ2-2; a possible D gene is TRBD1 (6 bases). V dropped 8 bases and J dropped 2 bases, with 18 bases sitting between them. This CDR3 region has 16 residues.

This clonotype was counted between two and nine times. The chain's CDR3 is CASSSGMVDTQYF. The CDR3 DNA sequence: TGTGCCAGCAGTTCAGGGATGGTGGATACGCAGTATTTT. The chain combines TRBV27 with TRBJ2-3, with D perhaps TRBD1 (5 bases). Germline V gene data show CDR1 as MNHEY and CDR2 as SMNVEV (reference sequence). Trimming cost V 4 bases and J 6 bases, with 11 bases left between them. This CDR3 spans 13 amino acids.

The chain recombines TRBV2 with TRBJ1-1, with D uncertain. The CDR3 has 11 residues. Germline V gives CDR1 SNHLY, CDR2 FYNNEI. V lost 7 bases and J 1 base, leaving 4 bases between the germline ends. Written as DNA, the CDR3 is TGTGCCAGCAACGCGAACACTGAAGCTTTCTTT. It yields the protein CASNANTEAFF.

A few counts support this clonotype. The chain carries TRBV5-1 and TRBJ1-6; possibly TRBD1 for D (5 bases). Germline values: CDR1 SGHRS, CDR2 YFSETQ. This CDR3 has 14 residues. V was pared by 3 bases and J by 8 bases, with 12 bases between. The DNA of the CDR3 is TGCGCCAGCAGCTCGGCCCGAGGGGATTCACCCCTCCACTTT. As protein: CASSSARGDSPLHF.

The chain carries TRBV7-3 and TRBJ2-3; 14 bases align to TRBD2. CDR3 size: 16 residues. Germline V CDR1 and CDR2: SGHTA, FQGTGA. With V trimmed by 5 bases and J by 4 bases, 5 bases remained unmatched. The CDR3 here is CASSASTSGRADTQYF. For the CDR3, the DNA is TGTGCCAGCAGCGCCTCGACTAGCGGGAGGGCAGATACGCAGTATTTT.